This is a list of T cell receptor beta chains from one sample in a study of blood T cell repertoires in COVID-19. Sequencing used immunoSEQ multiplex PCR; TCRdb keeps in-frame clones, though not all of them. The table lists 200,000 or so clones, roughly 80% of them singletons, with around 5.2% in the top ten. The sample taken for sequencing was peripheral blood. The receptors derive from a woman aged 30 to 39 with acute or convalescent COVID-19. The CDR3 runs from the conserved cysteine through the conserved F or W. The D gene is left open where the match is weak. Size values are once, few and many counts, or a class for expanded clones, and some rows have none.

. | TRBJ1-5 | TRBV6-2/TRBV6-3 | . | CASSYPRTRSNQPQHF | TGTGCCAGCAGTTACCCGCGGACACGCAGCAATCAGCCCCAGCATTTT
. | TRBJ1-1 | TRBV5-1 | many | CASSRSRGNTEAFF | TGCGCCAGCAGCCGAAGCCGGGGGAACACTGAAGCTTTCTTT
. | TRBJ2-7 | TRBV30 | few | CAIQPTGYEQYF | TGTGCTATCCAACCTACAGGGTACGAGCAGTACTTC
TRBD2 | TRBJ2-3 | TRBV5-1 | . | CASSLGRGGTDTQYF | TGCGCCAGCAGCTTGGGGCGGGGAGGGACAGATACGCAGTATTTT
TRBD1 | TRBJ1-4 | TRBV7-8 | few | CASSPKRGRGEKLFF | TGTGCCAGCAGCCCAAAAAGGGGGCGCGGCGAAAAACTGTTTTTT
TRBD1 | TRBJ2-3 | TRBV5-6 | . | CASSLPTGGGTDTQYF | TGTGCCAGCAGCTTACCTACAGGGGGAGGCACAGATACGCAGTATTTT
. | TRBJ2-2 | TRBV30 | . | CAWSAILNTGELFF | TGTGCCTGGAGTGCCATACTGAACACCGGGGAGCTGTTTTTT
. | TRBJ2-3 | TRBV14 | . | CASSQAPALRTDTQYF | TGTGCCAGCAGCCAAGCGCCCGCACTACGCACAGATACGCAGTATTTT
. | TRBJ1-1 | TRBV6-2/TRBV6-3 | . | CASSNLDRFEAFF | TGTGCCAGCAGCAACCTAGACAGATTTGAAGCTTTCTTT
. | TRBJ2-3 | TRBV29-1 | . | CSGGRGGVIDTQYF | TGCAGCGGAGGGCGAGGCGGGGTGATAGATACGCAGTATTTT
TRBD2 | TRBJ2-5 | TRBV7-2 | . | CASSPSGRSQETQYF | TGTGCCAGCAGTCCTAGCGGGAGGAGCCAAGAGACCCAGTACTTC
TRBD2 | TRBJ2-1 | TRBV7-2 | few | CASSLLFGGSVNEQFF | TGTGCCAGCAGCCTCCTGTTCGGCGGGAGTGTCAATGAGCAGTTCTTC
TRBD1 | TRBJ1-5 | TRBV15 | . | CATSTTVQGFRSNQPQHF | TGTGCCACCAGCACCACCGTACAGGGGTTTCGGAGCAATCAGCCCCAGCATTTT
. | TRBJ2-2 | TRBV7-3 | once | CASSPTLAGELFF | TGTGCCAGCAGCCCAACCCTAGCCGGGGAGCTGTTTTTT
. | TRBJ1-1 | TRBV28 | . | CASRSGTSAFF | TGTGCCAGCAGGTCCGGGACTTCAGCTTTCTTT
. | TRBJ2-7 | TRBV19 | . | CASRSGSYEQYF | TGTGCCAGTAGGTCGGGCTCCTACGAGCAGTACTTC
TRBD1 | TRBJ1-4 | TRBV4-1 | . | CASSQDPQGANEKLFF | TGCGCCAGCAGCCAAGATCCCCAGGGGGCTAATGAAAAACTGTTTTTT
. | TRBJ2-2 | TRBV5-1 | . | CASSSDSFVGELFF | TGCGCCAGCAGCAGTGACAGTTTTGTCGGGGAGCTGTTTTTT
. | TRBJ1-2 | TRBV30 | . | CAFRQAPNYGYTF | TGTGCCTTTAGACAGGCCCCAAACTATGGCTACACCTTC
. | TRBJ1-2 | TRBV30 | . | CAWRQGIW | TGTGCCTGGAGACAGGGAATCTGG
. | TRBJ2-7 | TRBV28 | . | CASSPGGPPYEQYF | TGTGCCAGCAGCCCCGGTGGGCCCCCCTACGAGCAGTACTTC
TRBD1 | TRBJ2-7 | TRBV7-9 | . | CATSADRDEQYF | TGTGCCACCTCCGCGGACAGGGACGAGCAGTACTTC
. | TRBJ1-2 | TRBV19 | . | CASSTTWQTSNGYTF | TGTGCCAGTAGTACAACGTGGCAGACATCCAATGGCTACACCTTC
. | TRBJ2-2 | TRBV6-5 | many | CASRPGQNTGELFF | TGTGCCAGCAGGCCGGGACAGAACACCGGGGAGCTGTTTTTT
. | TRBJ2-7 | TRBV3-1/TRBV3-2 | . | CASSQERQIYEQYF | TGTGCCAGCAGCCAAGAGAGGCAGATTTACGAGCAGTACTTC
TRBD1 | TRBJ1-4 | TRBV4-1 | . | CASSQEQQGALGEKLFF | TGCGCCAGCAGCCAAGAACAACAGGGGGCGCTGGGTGAAAAACTGTTTTTT
TRBD2 | TRBJ2-1 | TRBV29-1 | . | CSSRPGGYNEQFF | TGTAGTTCGCGGCCCGGGGGGTACAATGAGCAGTTCTTC
TRBD1 | TRBJ1-1 | TRBV2 | few | CASSETGTVTEAFF | TGTGCCAGCAGTGAAACGGGGACAGTCACTGAAGCTTTCTTT
. | TRBJ2-7 | TRBV5-8 | . | CASSLRQGSYEQYF | TGTGCCAGCAGCTTGCGCCAGGGGTCCTACGAGCAGTACTTC
. | TRBJ1-6 | TRBV7-2 | . | CASSLSPGANSPLHF | TGTGCCAGCAGCTTATCCCCAGGGGCCAATTCACCCCTCCACTTT
. | TRBJ2-3 | TRBV9 | . | CASSVGGLTDTQYF | TGTGCCAGCAGCGTAGGAGGACTCACAGATACGCAGTATTTT
TRBD2 | TRBJ2-1 | TRBV29-1 | . | CSVEGGGRGHYNEQFF | TGCAGCGTTGAAGGGGGCGGGAGAGGCCATTACAATGAGCAGTTCTTC
. | TRBJ1-5 | TRBV6-5 | . | CASSYQDPGQPQHF | TGTGCCAGCAGTTACCAGGACCCGGGGCAGCCCCAGCATTTT
TRBD1 | TRBJ2-1 | TRBV5-1 | . | CASTGGLNEQFF | TGCGCCAGCACAGGGGGTCTCAATGAGCAGTTCTTC
. | TRBJ2-3 | TRBV12-3/TRBV12-4 | . | CASSLAGEDTQYF | TGTGCCAGCAGTTTAGCAGGGGAAGATACGCAGTATTTT
TRBD1 | TRBJ1-2 | TRBV14 | once | CASSQVIGQGGVF | TGTGCCAGCAGCCAAGTAATAGGACAGGGAGGTGTCTTC
TRBD1 | TRBJ1-6 | TRBV5-1 | few | CASSRTGNNSPLHF | TGCGCCAGCAGCAGGACAGGGAATAATTCACCCCTCCACTTT
TRBD2 | TRBJ2-4 | TRBV28 | few | CASSSIKTSGRAGENIQYF | TGTGCCAGCAGTTCGATAAAGACTAGCGGGAGGGCCGGGGAAAACATTCAGTACTTC
. | TRBJ2-7 | TRBV28 | . | CASSSQGISSYEQYF | TGTGCCAGCAGTTCCCAGGGGATCAGCTCCTACGAGCAGTACTTC
. | TRBJ1-4 | TRBV7-2 | . | CASNSLSWGGDEKLFF | TGTGCCAGCAACTCCCTCTCCTGGGGAGGGGATGAAAAACTGTTTTTT
. | TRBJ1-4 | TRBV5-1 | . | CASSLGQLGNEKLFF | TGCGCCAGCAGCTTGGGACAGTTAGGGAATGAAAAACTGTTTTTT
. | TRBJ1-1 | TRBV18 | . | CASSPIGGARNTEAFF | TGTGCCAGCTCACCAATCGGAGGGGCGAGGAACACTGAAGCTTTCTTT
. | TRBJ1-5 | TRBV7-9 | . | CASSQGNSRNQPQHF | TGTGCCAGCAGCCAGGGTAATTCGAGGAATCAGCCCCAGCATTTT
TRBD1 | TRBJ1-2 | TRBV27 | . | CASSTSAGQTDYGYTF | TGTGCCAGCAGTACATCCGCGGGACAGACCGACTATGGCTACACCTTC
. | TRBJ1-2 | TRBV2 | . | CASSDVRYGYTF | TGTGCCAGCAGTGATGTTCGCTATGGCTACACCTTC